The 16 T cell receptor beta chains listed next were all sequenced from one sample in a study of somatic mutations in cytotoxic T cells in rheumatoid arthritis. Here immunoSEQ multiplex PCR was the method, and the copy in TCRdb shows in-frame clones only, minus some. This repertoire shows thousands of clones, 74% found once; its top ten account for roughly a sixth. The sequenced sample was CD8+ T cells sorted from blood. Receptors were obtained from an adult with rheumatoid arthritis.

This chain uses TRBV6-1 with TRBJ2-7; D tentatively fits TRBD1 or TRBD2 (5 bases each). The CDR3 length is 13 residues. Trimming pared 7 bases from V and 2 bases from J, leaving 12 bases between. Per germline, CDR1 MNHNS and CDR2 SASEGT. The CDR3 DNA is TGTGCCAGCAACGGGGCGTATACCTACGAGCAGTACTTC. It specifies CASNGAYTYEQYF.

The CDR3 here is CASSGLAGGGTSYEQYF. The CDR3 DNA is TGCGCCAGCAGTGGACTAGCGGGAGGAGGGACCTCCTACGAGCAGTACTTC. The rearrangement joins TRBV4-3 to TRBJ2-7; 14 bases are shared with TRBD2. The CDR3 consists of 17 residues. Looked up from germline, CDR1 is LGHNA and CDR2 is YSLEER. Losses at the gene ends were 6 bases for V and 0 bases for J; bases not matched to a gene: 7.

J is TRBJ2-7 and V is TRBV7-9; a weak D match, TRBD1 (6 bases). CDR3 length: 13 residues. Germline loops: CDR1 SEHNR, CDR2 FQNEAQ (reference sequence). Between the trimmed V and J ends, which lost 0 bases and 3 bases, there was a span of 6 bases. The CDR3 DNA is TGTGCCAGCAGCTTAGCACAGGGCTACGAGCAGTACTTC. Translating gives CASSLAQGYEQYF.

The gene calls are TRBV5-4 and TRBJ2-1; D ambiguous. The CDR3 loop spans 13 amino acids. Trimming cost V 4 bases and J 5 bases, with 10 bases left between them. Germline CDR1 and CDR2: SGHNT and YYREEE (reference sequence). CDR3 sequence (DNA): TGTGCCAGCAGCCTATTTATAAACAATGAGCAGTTCTTC. Protein: CASSLFINNEQFF.

The chain recombines TRBV7-2 with TRBJ1-6; maybe TRBD1 (6 bases). This CDR3 comprises 14 residues. The V end was cut by 7 bases, the J end by 6 bases, with 13 bases between. Germline CDR1 and CDR2: SGHTA and FQGNSA. CDR3 DNA sequence: TGTGCCAGCACCTTCCCAGGGGCTAATTCACCCCTCCACTTT. Translation gives CASTFPGANSPLHF.

The chain is built from TRBV11-2 and TRBJ2-7; a weak D match, TRBD1 (5 bases). This CDR3 comprises 14 residues. Germline lookup yields CDR1 SGHAT and CDR2 FQNNGV. V was shortened by 0 bases and J by 2 bases, with 8 bases between the two germline ends. The CDR3 loop is CASSLDRATYEQYF. The CDR3 bases are TGTGCCAGCAGCTTAGACAGGGCAACCTACGAGCAGTACTTC.

This clone was counted between two and nine times. The V call is TRBV9, the J call TRBJ1-4; D is undetermined. The germline V gene has CDR1 SGDLS and CDR2 YYNGEE. Trimming took 3 bases from V and 7 from J, leaving 1 base between them. The CDR3 totals 10 residues. CDR3 amino acids: CASSGEKLFF. The CDR3 region has the DNA TGTGCCAGCAGCGGTGAAAAACTGTTTTTT.

CDR3 bases: TGTGCCAGCACCAAGGGATTTGGACCTAGCTTGTCCGAGCAGTACTTC. Translated, it gives CASTKGFGPSLSEQYF. The chain combines TRBV6-8 with TRBJ2-7; D might be TRBD2 (5 bases). Germline-derived CDR1 and CDR2 are MNHGY and SAAAGT. V lost 7 bases and J 6 bases, leaving 25 bases between the germline ends. The CDR3 is 16 amino acids.

This clone was seen only once. V usage is TRBV4-2 and J usage is TRBJ1-5; no reliable D call. The germline V and J ends were trimmed by 4 bases and 0 bases, with 10 bases remaining between them. CDR1 is LGHNA, CDR2 YNFKEQ, per germline. The CDR3 runs 15 residues. CDR3 coding DNA: TGTGCCAGCAGCCCAGACCTTGGTAGCAATCAGCCCCAGCATTTT. The encoded protein is CASSPDLGSNQPQHF.

This clone was detected only once. The chain employs TRBV12-5 and TRBJ1-5; tentative D call: TRBD1 (5 bases). The CDR3 loop spans 16 amino acids. V dropped 6 bases and J dropped 4 bases, with 19 bases sitting between them. The germline CDR1 and CDR2 sequences are LGHNT and FRNRAP. In nucleotides, the CDR3 is TGTGCTAGTGGCCTCTCGGTATGGGAGGGGAATCAGCCCCAGCATTTT. Translating it yields CASGLSVWEGNQPQHF.

The chain is built from TRBV19 and TRBJ2-6; perhaps TRBD1 as D (5 bases). Looked up from germline, CDR1 is LNHDA and CDR2 is SQIVND (reference sequence). V shed 8 bases and J shed 0 bases, with 14 bases lying between them. The CDR3 length is 16 residues. CDR3 DNA sequence: TGTGCCAGTGGGCAGGGCGACCTCTCTGGGGCCAACGTCCTGACTTTC. This encodes CASGQGDLSGANVLTF.

This clone was found once. The chain couples TRBV28 to TRBJ1-2; 7 positions agree with TRBD1. The CDR3 loop spans 13 amino acids. CDR1 is MDHEN, CDR2 SYDVKM, per germline. The V segment lost 6 bases and the J segment 5 bases; nucleotides outside the gene matches: 6. The CDR3 spells CASRLTGWYGYTF. CDR3 sequence (DNA): TGTGCCAGCAGACTGACAGGGTGGTATGGCTACACCTTC.

This chain connects TRBV6-1 to TRBJ2-7; possible D gene TRBD2, 7 bases. Trimming removed 8 bases at V and 7 bases at J, with 18 bases between. CDR1 and CDR2 (germline): MNHNS, SASEGT. The CDR3 is 13 residues long. The CDR3, as DNA: TGTGCCAGCCTTAGGGGGGGCATCTGGGAGCAGTACTTC. It is translated as CASLRGGIWEQYF.

The table lists this clone with a count of one. The CDR3 loop is CAIRGTSGGSSTDTQYF. As DNA, the CDR3 is TGTGCCATCAGAGGGACTAGCGGGGGGAGTAGCACAGATACGCAGTATTTT. The chain is built from TRBV10-3 and TRBJ2-3, with 15 bases that match TRBD2. V shed 6 bases, J shed 0 bases, and the junction held 4 bases outside the gene matches. Looked up from germline, CDR1 is ENHRY and CDR2 is SYGVKD. This CDR3 comprises 17 residues.

This clone was observed a handful of times. The chain joins TRBV5-8 to TRBJ1-2, with no clear D. From germline, CDR1 is SGHTS and CDR2 YDEGEE. The CDR3 extends over 13 amino acids. Trimming took off 4 bases at V and 6 bases at J, with 13 bases between the two ends. The chain's CDR3 is CASSPTPPDGYTF. CDR3 DNA sequence: TGTGCCAGCAGCCCCACCCCGCCGGATGGCTACACCTTC.

The J gene is TRBJ1-1, the V gene TRBV29-1; TRBD1 agrees at 7 bases. The CDR3 is 12 amino acids. Germline CDR1 is SQVTM and CDR2 is ANQGSEA. The junction had 8 bases not matched to a gene; V was cut back by 6 bases and J by 7 bases. The CDR3 reads CSVGDRENEAFF. The CDR3 nucleotides are TGCAGCGTAGGGGACAGAGAAAATGAAGCTTTCTTT. Supplemented by reference TRBV29-1 and TRBJ1-1, the full variable domain reads SAVISQKPSRDICQRGTSLTIQCQVDSQVTMMFWYRQQPGQSLTLIATANQGSEATYESGFVIDKFPISRPNLTFSTLTVSNMSPEDSSIYLCSVGDRENEAFFGQGTRLTVV.